This entry is about one T cell receptor (beta chain). TCR beta CDR3 sequences were amplified from RNA transcripts. HTBI primers were employed in a first-round RT-PCR of the TCR CDR3. TCRdb used MiXCR to reprocess the multiplex PCR reads, holding one entry per CDR3 protein. The sample contains 380,000 or so distinct CDR3 sequences, 15% to 20% of which appear only once. This CDR3 spans 15 amino acids. The germline V gene encodes CDR1 MNHNS and CDR2 SASEGT. Germline trimming cut 2 bases from V and 5 bases from J; bases unmatched to any gene: 7. The data originate from a study of T cells in Graves' hyperthyroidism and ophthalmopathy.

This TCR was sampled from a woman aged 18 to 35 with Graves' hyperthyroidism. V gene TRBV6-1 combines with J gene TRBJ2-5, with 8 bases identical to TRBD2. The sample comprised blood. CDR3 DNA sequence: TGTGCCAGCAGTGAACGCGGGGGGCGAGGGGAGACCCAGTACTTC. It is translated as CASSERGGRGETQYF.